Below are 8 T cell receptor beta chains sequenced from a single sample in a study of blood T cell repertoires in COVID-19. Repertoires were generated with immunoSEQ multiplex PCR, while TCRdb's copy carries only in-frame clones and drops some. The data show about 230,000 clones, approximately 90% seen once. The sequenced material came from peripheral blood. The receptors were gathered from a man aged 45-60 years with COVID-19, enrolled during active disease.

In regard to this clone: Other DNA sequences in this specimen translate into the identical CDR3. The rearrangement links TRBV30 to TRBJ1-6; maybe TRBD1 (5 bases). The CDR3 covers 13 residues. V lost 0 bases, J lost 10 bases, and 10 bases lay in between. The V gene's germline CDR1 is GTSNPN and CDR2 SVGIG (reference sequence). CDR3 sequence: CAWSVQGDSPLHF. The CDR3 nucleotides read TGTGCCTGGAGTGTGCAGGGTGACTCACCCCTCCACTTT.

The rearrangement uses TRBV19 and TRBJ2-3; D not resolved. Per the germline V gene, CDR1 is LNHDA and CDR2 is SQIVND (reference sequence). CDR3 size: 8 residues. Trimming removed 5 bases from V and 14 bases from J, with 5 bases in between. This CDR3 is CASSRLYF. The CDR3, as DNA: TGTGCCAGTAGTCGGTTGTATTTT.

This sequence joins TRBV11-2 and TRBJ1-6; 9 bases map to TRBD1. The trim removed 7 bases at V and 5 bases at J, leaving 6 bases unmatched. The CDR3 covers 15 residues. From germline, CDR1 is SGHAT and CDR2 FQNNGV. In DNA form, the CDR3 reads TGTGCCAGCACCTCTGGGGACAGGGATAATTCACCCCTCCACTTT. As protein: CASTSGDRDNSPLHF.

V gene TRBV5-6 combines with J gene TRBJ2-2; D is undetermined. Germline-derived CDR1 and CDR2 are SGHDT and YYEEEE. The germline V and J ends were trimmed by 4 bases and 2 bases, with 15 bases remaining between them. The length of the CDR3 is 16 residues. The chain's CDR3 is CASSSLLRTNTGELFF. The CDR3, as DNA: TGTGCCAGCAGCAGTCTGCTCCGTACAAACACCGGGGAGCTGTTTTTT.

The rearrangement uses TRBV6-2 or TRBV6-3 and TRBJ1-2; TRBD1 is a possible D gene (6 bases). V lost 3 bases, J lost 4 bases, and 9 bases lay in between. The CDR3 totals 13 residues. Germline assignment: CDR1 MNHEY and CDR2 SVGEGT. CDR3 DNA sequence: TGTGCCAGCAGTTATGAAGGGGGCTATGGCTACACCTTC. Translation gives CASSYEGGYGYTF.

The rearrangement joins TRBV7-3 to TRBJ2-5; 7 bases match TRBD2. V trimming: 1 base; J trimming: 5 bases; junction bases outside the gene matches: 7. The CDR3 has 15 amino acids. CDR1 is SGHTA, CDR2 FQGTGA, per germline. The CDR3 nucleotides are TGTGCCAGCAGCTTAAACGGGGATAGCGGGGAGACCCAGTACTTC. Its protein is CASSLNGDSGETQYF.

V and J are TRBV18 and TRBJ1-3; no reliable D call. Trimming took 2 bases from V and 7 from J, leaving 15 bases between them. Looked up from germline, CDR1 is KGHSH and CDR2 is LQKENI. The CDR3 loop spans 15 amino acids. The CDR3 bases are TGTGCCAGCTCACCATATGTTGTCACAGACAACACCATATATTTT. It codes for CASSPYVVTDNTIYF.

The rearrangement joins TRBV28 to TRBJ1-1; no clear D gene. This CDR3 comprises 14 residues. Germline V gene lookup returns CDR1 MDHEN and CDR2 SYDVKM. V lost 5 bases to trimming and J lost 7 bases, with 17 bases between them. The CDR3 loop is CASSPAGRLHEAFF. In nucleotides, the CDR3 is TGTGCCAGCAGTCCAGCGGGTCGGCTCCATGAAGCTTTCTTT.